This T cell receptor (beta chain) was found in a study of blood T cell repertoires in COVID-19. Participants' reported clinical history set cohort assignment. Trimming cost V 7 bases and J 5 bases, with 17 bases left between them. This CDR3 has 14 amino acids. Germline V lookup: CDR1 SNHLY, CDR2 FYNNEI. Clones were sequenced by immunoSEQ multiplex PCR, and TCRdb holds only the in-frame ones, with some missing. The table shows approximately 250,000 clones, with about nine tenths occurring only once. The TCR was taken from a middle-aged woman with acute COVID-19. The genes are TRBV2 and TRBJ2-5, with a weak D call TRBD1 (6 bases). Material: PBMCs or T cells enriched from blood (not recorded which). The CDR3 is CASNTGLTGETQYF. The CDR3 DNA is TGTGCCAGCAATACAGGGCTTACGGGGGAGACCCAGTACTTC.